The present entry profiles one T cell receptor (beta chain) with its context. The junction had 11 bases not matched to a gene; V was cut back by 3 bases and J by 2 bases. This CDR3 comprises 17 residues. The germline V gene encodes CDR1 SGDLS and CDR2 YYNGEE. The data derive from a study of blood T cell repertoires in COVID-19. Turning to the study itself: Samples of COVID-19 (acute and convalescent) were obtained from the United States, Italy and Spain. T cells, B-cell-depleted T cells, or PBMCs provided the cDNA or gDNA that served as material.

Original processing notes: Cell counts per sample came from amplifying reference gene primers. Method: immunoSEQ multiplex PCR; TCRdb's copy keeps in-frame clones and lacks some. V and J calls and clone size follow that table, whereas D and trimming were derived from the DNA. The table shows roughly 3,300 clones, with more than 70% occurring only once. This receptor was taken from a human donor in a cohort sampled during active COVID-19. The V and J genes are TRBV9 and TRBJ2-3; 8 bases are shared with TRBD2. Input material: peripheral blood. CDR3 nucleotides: TGTGCCAGCAGCGAGTCGCCGGGAGGGAGGTACACAGATACGCAGTATTTT. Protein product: CASSESPGGRYTDTQYF.